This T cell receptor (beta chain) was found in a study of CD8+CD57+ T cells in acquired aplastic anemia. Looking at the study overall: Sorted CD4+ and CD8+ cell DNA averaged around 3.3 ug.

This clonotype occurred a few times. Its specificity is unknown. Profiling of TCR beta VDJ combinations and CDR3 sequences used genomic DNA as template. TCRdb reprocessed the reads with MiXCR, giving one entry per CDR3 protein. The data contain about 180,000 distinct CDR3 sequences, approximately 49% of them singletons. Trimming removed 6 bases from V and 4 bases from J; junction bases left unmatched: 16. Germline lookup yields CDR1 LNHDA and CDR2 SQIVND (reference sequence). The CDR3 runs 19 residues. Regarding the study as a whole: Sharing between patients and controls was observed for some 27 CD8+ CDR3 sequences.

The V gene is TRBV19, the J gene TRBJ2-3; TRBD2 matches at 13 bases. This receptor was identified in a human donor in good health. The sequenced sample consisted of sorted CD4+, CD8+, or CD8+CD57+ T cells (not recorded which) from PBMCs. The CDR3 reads CASSDITRTSGSGADTQYF. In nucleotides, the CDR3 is TGTGCCAGTAGCGATATTACTCGGACTAGCGGGAGTGGGGCAGATACGCAGTATTTT.